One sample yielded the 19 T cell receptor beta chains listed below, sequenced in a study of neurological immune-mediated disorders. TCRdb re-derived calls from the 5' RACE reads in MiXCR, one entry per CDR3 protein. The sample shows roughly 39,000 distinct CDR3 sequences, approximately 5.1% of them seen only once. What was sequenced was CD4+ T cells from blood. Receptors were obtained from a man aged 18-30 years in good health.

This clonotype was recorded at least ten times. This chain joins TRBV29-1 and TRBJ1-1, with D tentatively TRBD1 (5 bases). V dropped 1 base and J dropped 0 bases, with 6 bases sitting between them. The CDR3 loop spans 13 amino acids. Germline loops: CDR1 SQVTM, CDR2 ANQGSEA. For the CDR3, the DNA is TGCAGCGTTGAAGCGGACATGAACACTGAAGCTTTCTTT. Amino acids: CSVEADMNTEAFF.

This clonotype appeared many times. The CDR3 DNA sequence: TGCGCCAGCAGCTTGCGGGGCACGGATGAAAAACTGTTTTTT. Its protein product is CASSLRGTDEKLFF. The V gene is TRBV5-1, the J gene TRBJ1-4, with a tentative D call TRBD1 (5 bases). V dropped 1 base and J dropped 6 bases, with 10 bases sitting between them. The CDR3 has 14 residues. Per germline, CDR1 SGHRS and CDR2 YFSETQ.

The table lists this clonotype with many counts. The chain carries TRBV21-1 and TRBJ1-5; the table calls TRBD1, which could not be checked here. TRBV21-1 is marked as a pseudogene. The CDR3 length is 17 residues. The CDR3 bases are TGTGCCAGCAGCAAAGGTTATGGACAGGGGGCCGATCAGCCCCAGCATTTT. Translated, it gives CASSKGYGQGADQPQHF.

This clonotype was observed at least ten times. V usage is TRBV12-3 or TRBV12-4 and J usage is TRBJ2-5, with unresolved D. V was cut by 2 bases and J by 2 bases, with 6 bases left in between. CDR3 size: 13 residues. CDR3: CASSLRQQETQYF. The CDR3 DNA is TGTGCCAGCAGTTTAAGGCAGCAAGAGACCCAGTACTTC.

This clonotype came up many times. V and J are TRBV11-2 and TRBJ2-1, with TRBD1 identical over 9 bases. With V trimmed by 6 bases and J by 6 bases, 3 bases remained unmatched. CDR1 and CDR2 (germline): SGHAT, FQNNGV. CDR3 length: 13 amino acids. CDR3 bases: TGTGCCAGCAGTTGGACAGGGGCCAATGAGCAGTTCTTC. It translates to CASSWTGANEQFF.

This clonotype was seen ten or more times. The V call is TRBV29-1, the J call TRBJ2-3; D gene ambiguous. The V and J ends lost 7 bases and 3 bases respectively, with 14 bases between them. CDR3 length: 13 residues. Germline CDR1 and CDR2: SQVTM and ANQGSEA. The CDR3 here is CSARRVLTDTQYF. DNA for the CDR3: TGCAGCGCCAGACGGGTCCTGACAGATACGCAGTATTTT.

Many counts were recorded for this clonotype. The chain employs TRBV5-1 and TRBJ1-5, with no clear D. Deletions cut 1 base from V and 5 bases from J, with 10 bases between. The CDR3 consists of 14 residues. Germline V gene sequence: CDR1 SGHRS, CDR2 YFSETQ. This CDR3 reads CASSLNGEDQPQHF. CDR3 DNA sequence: TGCGCCAGCAGCTTGAACGGGGAAGATCAGCCCCAGCATTTT.

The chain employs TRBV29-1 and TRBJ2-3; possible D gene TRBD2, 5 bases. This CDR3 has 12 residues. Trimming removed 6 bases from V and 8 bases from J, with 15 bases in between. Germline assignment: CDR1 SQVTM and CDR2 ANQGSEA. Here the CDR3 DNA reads TGCAGCGTCTTTCCGCCGGGAAGTACGCAGTATTTT. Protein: CSVFPPGSTQYF.

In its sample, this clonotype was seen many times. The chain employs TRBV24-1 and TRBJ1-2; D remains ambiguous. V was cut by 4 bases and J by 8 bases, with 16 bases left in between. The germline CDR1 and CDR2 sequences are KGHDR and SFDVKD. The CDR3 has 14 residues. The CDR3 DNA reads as TGTGCCACCAGTGACCTGGTGCGGGTAGGGGGCTACACCTTC. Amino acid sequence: CATSDLVRVGGYTF.

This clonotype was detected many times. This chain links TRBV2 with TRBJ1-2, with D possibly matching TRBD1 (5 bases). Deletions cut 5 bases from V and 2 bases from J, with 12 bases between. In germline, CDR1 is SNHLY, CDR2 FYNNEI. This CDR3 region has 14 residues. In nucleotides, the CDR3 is TGTGCCAGCAGTAAACACCGGGGGAACTATGGCTACACCTTC. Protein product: CASSKHRGNYGYTF.

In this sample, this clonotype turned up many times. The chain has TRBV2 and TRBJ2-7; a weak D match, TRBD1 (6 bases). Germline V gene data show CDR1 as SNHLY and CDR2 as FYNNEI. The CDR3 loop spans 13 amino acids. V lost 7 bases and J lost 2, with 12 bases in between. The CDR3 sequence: CASTEGVAYEQYF. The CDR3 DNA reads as TGTGCCAGCACCGAGGGGGTCGCCTACGAGCAGTACTTC.

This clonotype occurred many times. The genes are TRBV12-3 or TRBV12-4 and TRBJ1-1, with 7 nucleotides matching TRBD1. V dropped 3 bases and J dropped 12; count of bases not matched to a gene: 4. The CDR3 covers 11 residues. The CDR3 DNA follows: TGTGCCAGCAGTTTGGGACAGCGGACTTTCTTT. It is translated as CASSLGQRTFF.

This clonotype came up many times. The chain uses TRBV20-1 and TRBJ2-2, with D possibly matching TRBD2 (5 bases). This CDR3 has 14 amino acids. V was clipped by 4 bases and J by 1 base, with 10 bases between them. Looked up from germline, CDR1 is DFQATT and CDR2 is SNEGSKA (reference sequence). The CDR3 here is CSATPGLNTGELFF. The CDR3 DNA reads TGCAGTGCTACCCCCGGACTGAACACCGGGGAGCTGTTTTTT.

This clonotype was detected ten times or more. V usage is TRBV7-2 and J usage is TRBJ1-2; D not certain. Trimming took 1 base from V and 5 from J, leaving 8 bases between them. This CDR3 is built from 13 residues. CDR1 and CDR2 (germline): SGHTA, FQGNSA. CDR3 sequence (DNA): TGTGCCAGCAGCTTAGGGTCTGGATATGGCTACACCTTC. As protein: CASSLGSGYGYTF.

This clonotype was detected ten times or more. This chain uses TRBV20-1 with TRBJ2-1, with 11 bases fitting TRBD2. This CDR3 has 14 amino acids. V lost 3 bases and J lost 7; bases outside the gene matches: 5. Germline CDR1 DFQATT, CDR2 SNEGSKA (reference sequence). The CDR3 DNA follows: TGCAGTGCTAGCGTAGCGGGGGGGCGGAATGAGCAGTTCTTC. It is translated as CSASVAGGRNEQFF.

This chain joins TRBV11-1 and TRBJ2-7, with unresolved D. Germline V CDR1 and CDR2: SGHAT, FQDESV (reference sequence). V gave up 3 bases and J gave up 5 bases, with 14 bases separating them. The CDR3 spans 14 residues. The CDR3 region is CASSFRSPVDEQYF. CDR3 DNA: TGTGCCAGCAGCTTCCGTTCCCCAGTTGACGAGCAGTACTTC.

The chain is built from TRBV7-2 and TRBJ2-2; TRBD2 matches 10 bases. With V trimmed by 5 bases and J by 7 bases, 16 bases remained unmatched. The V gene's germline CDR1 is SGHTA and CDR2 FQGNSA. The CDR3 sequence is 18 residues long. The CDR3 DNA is TGTGCCAGCAGCACCTGGCAGCGGGGGGGTGGGACCCACGGGGAGCTGTTTTTT. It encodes CASSTWQRGGGTHGELFF.

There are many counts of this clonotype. The DNA for the CDR3 is TGTGCCAGCAGTTTAAAGGTGCGACAGGGAAATTCACCCCTCCACTTT. Its protein product is CASSLKVRQGNSPLHF. The V call is TRBV27, the J call TRBJ1-6; TRBD1 matches at 7 bases. Germline V CDR1 and CDR2: MNHEY, SMNVEV (reference sequence). CDR3 length: 16 amino acids. The junction had 8 bases not matched to a gene; V was cut back by 2 bases and J by 7 bases.

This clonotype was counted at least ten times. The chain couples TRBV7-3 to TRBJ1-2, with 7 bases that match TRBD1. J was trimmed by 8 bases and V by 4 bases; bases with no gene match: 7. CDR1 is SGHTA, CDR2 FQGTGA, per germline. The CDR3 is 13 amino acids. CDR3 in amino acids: CASSSDRVGGYTF. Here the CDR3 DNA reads TGTGCCAGCAGCTCCGACAGGGTCGGCGGCTACACCTTC.